This is a list of T cell receptor beta chains from one sample in a study of identical twins. Via MiXCR, TCRdb re-called the 5' RACE reads, giving one row per CDR3 protein. In the table there are a few hundred thousand distinct CDR3 sequences, roughly 7.1% of which are singletons. These data are also associated with another study on T cells expressing NK-cell markers.

The material sequenced was CD8+ T cells sorted from blood. These receptors originate from a woman in her late teens or twenties in good health. Each CDR3 is given with its conserved first and last residue. D genes are given only for firm matches. Expanded clones are given a class, and other clones once, few, many or no size at all.

d_call j_call clone_size v_call cdr3_aa cdr3_nt
. TRBJ1-1 . TRBV9 CASSVGSGAPAFF TGTGCCAGCAGCGTAGGTTCAGGGGCGCCGGCTTTCTTT
. TRBJ2-1 . TRBV7-9 CASSLQSGLYNEQFF TGTGCCAGCAGCTTACAGAGCGGCCTCTACAATGAGCAGTTCTTC
. TRBJ2-3 many TRBV12-3/TRBV12-4 CASSLGTATSTDTQYF TGTGCCAGCAGTTTAGGTACAGCAACTAGCACAGATACGCAGTATTTT
. TRBJ2-7 many TRBV7-9 CASSIGTYEQYF TGTGCCAGCAGTATAGGGACCTACGAGCAGTACTTC
. TRBJ1-4 many TRBV6-5 CASSTTGLPLFF TGTGCCAGCAGCACTACAGGCTTGCCACTGTTTTTT
TRBD1 TRBJ2-3 . TRBV11-3 CASSLVRGRTDTQYF TGTGCCAGCAGCTTAGTAAGGGGGCGCACAGATACGCAGTATTTT
TRBD1 TRBJ1-5 few TRBV10-3 CAISEFIRDRGIQPQHF TGTGCCATCAGTGAATTTATACGAGACAGGGGTATTCAGCCCCAGCATTTT
. TRBJ2-6 many TRBV29-1 CSVISSSGANVLTF TGCAGCGTTATCTCGAGCTCTGGGGCCAACGTCCTGACTTTC
TRBD2 TRBJ2-1 few TRBV10-1 CASSQRLAGAINEQFF TGCGCCAGCAGTCAGAGACTAGCGGGGGCCATAAATGAGCAGTTCTTC
. TRBJ2-5 many TRBV12-3/TRBV12-4 CASRQTGLGHLPQYF TGTGCCAGCAGGCAAACAGGGCTCGGCCACTTGCCCCAGTACTTC
. TRBJ2-1 few TRBV7-3 CASSLRAGDSNEQFF TGTGCCAGCAGCTTACGGGCAGGGGACTCCAATGAGCAGTTCTTC
. TRBJ2-5 few TRBV12-3/TRBV12-4 CASSLEGQLKETQYF TGTGCCAGCAGTTTGGAGGGGCAGCTTAAAGAGACCCAGTACTTC
. TRBJ2-1 few TRBV7-6 CASSLFPPQDGGLNNEQFF TGTGCCAGCAGCTTATTTCCCCCCCAGGATGGGGGGCTAAATAATGAGCAGTTCTTC
TRBD2 TRBJ2-1 many TRBV12-3/TRBV12-4 CASSAIAGGTNEQFF TGTGCCAGCAGCGCCATAGCGGGAGGAACCAATGAGCAGTTCTTC
. TRBJ2-4 many TRBV12-3/TRBV12-4 CASSTGPRGIQYF TGTGCCAGCAGTACGGGACCTAGGGGCATTCAGTACTTC
. TRBJ2-5 . TRBV5-1 CASSLDRDGETQYF TGCGCCAGCAGCTTGGACAGGGATGGGGAGACCCAGTACTTC
. TRBJ1-5 few TRBV28 CASSFFGGREPQHF TGTGCCAGCAGTTTTTTTGGCGGCCGAGAGCCCCAGCATTTT
. TRBJ2-6 . TRBV11-1 CASSLGRLGFYSGANVLTF TGTGCCAGCAGCTTAGGTCGGTTAGGGTTTTACTCTGGGGCCAACGTCCTGACTTTC
. TRBJ2-1 few TRBV18 CASSPATISYNEQFF TGTGCCAGCTCACCTGCTACGATCTCCTACAATGAGCAGTTCTTC
. TRBJ1-1 many TRBV9 CASSSGGNTEAFF TGTGCCAGCAGCTCCGGGGGCAACACTGAAGCTTTCTTT
. TRBJ2-7 few TRBV3-1 CASSQDRGSYEQYF TGTGCCAGCAGCCAAGATCGGGGGTCCTACGAGCAGTACTTC
. TRBJ2-1 many TRBV12-3/TRBV12-4 CASKPGVMNEQFF TGTGCCAGCAAGCCGGGGGTGATGAATGAGCAGTTCTTC
. TRBJ2-5 . TRBV19 CASSSHRDIQETQYF TGTGCCAGTAGTAGCCACCGGGACATCCAAGAGACCCAGTACTTC
. TRBJ2-7 few TRBV27 CASRDNSYEQYF TGTGCCAGTCGGGACAACTCCTACGAGCAGTACTTC
. TRBJ1-2 few TRBV6-1 CASRMRQSYVHGYTF TGTGCCAGTCGAATGAGACAATCATATGTCCATGGCTACACCTTC
. TRBJ2-1 few TRBV27 CASSGGGGPSSYNEQFF TGTGCCAGCAGTGGGGGGGGCGGGCCGAGCTCCTACAATGAGCAGTTCTTC
TRBD1 TRBJ2-3 many TRBV9 CASSDDRESTDTQYF TGTGCCAGCAGCGACGACAGGGAGAGTACAGATACGCAGTATTTT
TRBD2 TRBJ2-6 many TRBV6-2/TRBV6-3 CASFYGGAGTSGQVGANVLTF TGTGCCAGCTTTTACGGGGGGGCCGGGACCTCCGGCCAGGTTGGGGCCAACGTCCTGACTTTC
TRBD1 TRBJ2-7 . TRBV4-1 CASSQGGTGGAKSLEQYF TGCGCCAGCAGCCAAGGAGGGACAGGGGGCGCGAAATCTCTTGAGCAGTACTTC
TRBD2 TRBJ2-1 few TRBV9 CASSGYRGAYNEQFF TGTGCCAGCAGCGGATACCGGGGGGCCTACAATGAGCAGTTCTTC
TRBD2 TRBJ2-5 many TRBV7-9 CASSLEPSGGLGETQYF TGTGCCAGCAGCTTAGAACCCAGCGGGGGACTGGGGGAGACCCAGTACTTC
. TRBJ2-3 . TRBV5-1 CASRRTSEIDTQYF TGCGCCAGCAGAAGGACTTCAGAGATAGATACGCAGTATTTT
. TRBJ2-1 many TRBV25-1 CASSEGGGYNEQFF TGTGCCAGCAGTGAGGGCGGCGGATACAATGAGCAGTTCTTC
TRBD2 TRBJ2-7 many TRBV29-1 CSVTGLARFSYEQYF TGCAGCGTGACTGGACTAGCCCGATTCTCCTACGAGCAGTACTTC
TRBD2 TRBJ2-7 many TRBV5-6 CASSSPSRTREQYF TGTGCCAGCAGCTCCCCCTCCAGGACTAGGGAACAGTACTTC
. TRBJ2-1 few TRBV20-1 CSAPSAESSYNEQFF TGCAGTGCCCCATCGGCCGAAAGCTCCTACAATGAGCAGTTCTTC
. TRBJ2-1 many TRBV7-3 CASSLGTGNYNEQFF TGTGCCAGCAGCTTAGGGACGGGAAACTACAATGAGCAGTTCTTC
. TRBJ2-3 few TRBV7-2 CASSLPRRGEDTQYF TGTGCCAGCAGCCTCCCCCGGAGGGGGGAAGATACGCAGTATTTT
. TRBJ2-3 few TRBV20-1 CSARVLGQGPSTDTQYF TGCAGTGCTAGAGTTTTAGGGCAGGGACCTAGCACAGATACGCAGTATTTT
. TRBJ1-5 few TRBV10-3 CAISDQGLLNQPQHF TGTGCCATCAGTGACCAGGGACTCCTCAATCAGCCCCAGCATTTT
. TRBJ2-7 . TRBV11-2 CASSLYRAPHEQYF TGTGCCAGCAGCTTATACCGGGCTCCACACGAGCAGTACTTC
. TRBJ2-7 . TRBV13 CASSLGASRSFYEQYF TGTGCCAGCAGCTTAGGAGCTAGCAGGTCTTTCTACGAGCAGTACTTC
. TRBJ1-3 many TRBV9 CASSGGPASGNTIYF TGTGCCAGCAGCGGTGGACCGGCCTCTGGAAACACCATATATTTT
. TRBJ2-7 many TRBV4-2 CASSQDTGTPYEQYF TGTGCCAGCAGCCAAGATACAGGGACTCCCTACGAGCAGTACTTC
. TRBJ2-7 few TRBV4-3 CASSQEMASSSYEQYF TGCGCCAGCAGCCAAGAAATGGCTAGCTCCTCCTACGAGCAGTACTTC
TRBD2 TRBJ2-5 . TRBV19 CASSGPREGRETQYF TGTGCCAGTTCTGGGCCGCGGGAGGGCCGAGAGACCCAGTACTTC
TRBD2 TRBJ2-3 many TRBV6-6 CASYQPGGDTQYF TGTGCCAGCTATCAACCGGGGGGAGATACGCAGTATTTT
. TRBJ1-2 many TRBV5-1 CASSLRGPKDYGYTF TGCGCCAGCAGCTTGAGGGGACCAAAAGACTATGGCTACACCTTC
. TRBJ1-4 few TRBV12-3/TRBV12-4 CASSSPGANEKLFF TGTGCCAGCAGTTCTCCCGGGGCTAATGAAAAACTGTTTTTT
. TRBJ1-5 many TRBV7-8 CASSLEAGYNQPQHF TGTGCCAGCAGCTTAGAGGCAGGCTACAATCAGCCCCAGCATTTT